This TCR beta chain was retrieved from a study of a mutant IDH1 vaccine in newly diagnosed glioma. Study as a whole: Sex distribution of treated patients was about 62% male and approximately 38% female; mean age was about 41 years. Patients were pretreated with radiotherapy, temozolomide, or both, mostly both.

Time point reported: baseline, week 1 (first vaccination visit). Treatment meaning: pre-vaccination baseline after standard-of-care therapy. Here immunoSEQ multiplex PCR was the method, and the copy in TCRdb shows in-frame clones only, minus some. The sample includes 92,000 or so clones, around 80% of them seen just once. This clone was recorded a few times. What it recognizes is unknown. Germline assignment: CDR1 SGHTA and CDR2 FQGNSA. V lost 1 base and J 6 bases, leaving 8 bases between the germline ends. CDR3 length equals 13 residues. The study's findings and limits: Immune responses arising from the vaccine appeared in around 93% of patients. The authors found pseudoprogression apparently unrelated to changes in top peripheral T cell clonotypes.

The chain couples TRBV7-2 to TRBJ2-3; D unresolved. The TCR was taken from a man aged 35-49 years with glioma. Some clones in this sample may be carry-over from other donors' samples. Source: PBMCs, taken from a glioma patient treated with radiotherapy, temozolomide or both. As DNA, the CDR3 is TGTGCCAGCAGCTTAGGCCCCACTGATACGCAGTATTTT. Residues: CASSLGPTDTQYF.